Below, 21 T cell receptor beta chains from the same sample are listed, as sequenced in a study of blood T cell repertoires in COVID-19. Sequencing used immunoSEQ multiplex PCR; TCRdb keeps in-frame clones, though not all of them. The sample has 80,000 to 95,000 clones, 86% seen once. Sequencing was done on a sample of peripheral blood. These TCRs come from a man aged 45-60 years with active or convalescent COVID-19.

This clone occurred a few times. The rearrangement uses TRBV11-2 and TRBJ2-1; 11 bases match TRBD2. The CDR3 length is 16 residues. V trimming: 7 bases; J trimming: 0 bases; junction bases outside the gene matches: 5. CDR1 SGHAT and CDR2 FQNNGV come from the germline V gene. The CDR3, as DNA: TGTGCCAGCAATCCGGGACTAGCGGACTCCTACAATGAGCAGTTCTTC. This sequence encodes CASNPGLADSYNEQFF. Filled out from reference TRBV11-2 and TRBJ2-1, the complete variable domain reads EAGVAQSPRYKIIEKRQSVAFWCNPISGHATLYWYQQILGQGPKLLIQFQNNGVVDDSQLPKDRFSAERLKGVDSTLKIQPAKLEDSAVYLCASNPGLADSYNEQFFGPGTRLTVL.

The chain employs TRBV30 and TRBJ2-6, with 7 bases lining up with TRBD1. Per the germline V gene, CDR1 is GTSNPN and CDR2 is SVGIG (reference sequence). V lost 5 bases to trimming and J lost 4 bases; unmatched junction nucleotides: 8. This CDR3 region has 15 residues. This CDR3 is CAWGMTGTGANVLTF. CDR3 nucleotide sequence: TGTGCCTGGGGTATGACAGGGACCGGGGCCAACGTCCTGACTTTC.

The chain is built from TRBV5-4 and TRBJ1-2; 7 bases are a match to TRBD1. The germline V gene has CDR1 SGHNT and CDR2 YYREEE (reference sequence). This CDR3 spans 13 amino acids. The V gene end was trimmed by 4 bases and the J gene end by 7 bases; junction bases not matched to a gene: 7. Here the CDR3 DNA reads TGTGCCAGCAGCCCCGACAGGGTAGTTGGCTACACCTTC. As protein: CASSPDRVVGYTF.

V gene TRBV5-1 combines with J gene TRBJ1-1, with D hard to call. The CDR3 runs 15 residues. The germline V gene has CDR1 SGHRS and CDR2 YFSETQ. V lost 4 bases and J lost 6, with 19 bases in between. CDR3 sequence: CASSHSSRALAEAFF. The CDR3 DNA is TGCGCCAGCAGCCACAGCTCCAGAGCCCTCGCTGAAGCTTTCTTT.

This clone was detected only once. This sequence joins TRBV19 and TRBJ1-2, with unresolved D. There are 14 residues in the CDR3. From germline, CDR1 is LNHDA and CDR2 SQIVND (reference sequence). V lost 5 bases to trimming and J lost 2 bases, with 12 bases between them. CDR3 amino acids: CASSLNFGNYGYTF. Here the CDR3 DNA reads TGTGCCAGTAGTTTGAACTTCGGGAACTATGGCTACACCTTC.

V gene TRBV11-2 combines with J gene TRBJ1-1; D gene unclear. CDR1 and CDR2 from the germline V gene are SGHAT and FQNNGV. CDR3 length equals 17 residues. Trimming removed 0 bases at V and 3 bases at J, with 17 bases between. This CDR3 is CASSLDLVGVRDTEAFF. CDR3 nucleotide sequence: TGTGCCAGCAGCTTAGATTTAGTCGGGGTAAGGGACACTGAAGCTTTCTTT.

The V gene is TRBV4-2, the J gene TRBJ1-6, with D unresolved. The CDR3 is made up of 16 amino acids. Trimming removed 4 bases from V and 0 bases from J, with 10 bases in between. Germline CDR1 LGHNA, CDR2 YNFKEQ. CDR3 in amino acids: CASSPPISSYNSPLHF. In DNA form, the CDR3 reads TGTGCCAGCAGCCCCCCCATCAGCTCCTATAATTCACCCCTCCACTTT.

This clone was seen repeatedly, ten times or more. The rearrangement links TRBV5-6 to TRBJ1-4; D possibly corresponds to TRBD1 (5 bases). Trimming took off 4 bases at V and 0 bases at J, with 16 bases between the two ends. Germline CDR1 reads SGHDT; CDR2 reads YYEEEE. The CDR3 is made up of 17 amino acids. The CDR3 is CASSLPGEGATNEKLFF. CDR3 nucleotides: TGTGCCAGCAGCCTACCGGGGGAGGGCGCAACTAATGAAAAACTGTTTTTT.

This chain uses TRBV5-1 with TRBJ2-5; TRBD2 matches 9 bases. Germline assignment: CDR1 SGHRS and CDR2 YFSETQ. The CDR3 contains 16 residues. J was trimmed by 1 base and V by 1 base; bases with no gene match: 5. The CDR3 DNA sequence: TGCGCCAGCAGCTTGAGTCTAGCGGGGCCCCAAGAGACCCAGTACTTC. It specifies CASSLSLAGPQETQYF.

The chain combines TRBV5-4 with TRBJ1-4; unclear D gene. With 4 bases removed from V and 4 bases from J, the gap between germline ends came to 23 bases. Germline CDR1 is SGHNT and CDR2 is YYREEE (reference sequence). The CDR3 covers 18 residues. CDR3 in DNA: TGTGCCAGCAGCCTTAAAGCGGGCCAAGGGTTTAGTAATGAAAAACTGTTTTTT. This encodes CASSLKAGQGFSNEKLFF.

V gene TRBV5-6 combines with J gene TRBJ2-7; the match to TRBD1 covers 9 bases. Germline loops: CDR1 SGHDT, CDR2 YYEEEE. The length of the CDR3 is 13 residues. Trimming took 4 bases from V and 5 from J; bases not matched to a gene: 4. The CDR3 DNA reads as TGTGCCAGCAGCGGACAGGGGCGGCACGAGCAGTACTTC. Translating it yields CASSGQGRHEQYF.

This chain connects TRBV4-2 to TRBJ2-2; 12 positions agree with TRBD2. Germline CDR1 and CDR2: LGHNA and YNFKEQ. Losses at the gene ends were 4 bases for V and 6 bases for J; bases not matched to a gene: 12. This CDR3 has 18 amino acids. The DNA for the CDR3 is TGTGCCAGCAGCCCGAACCCTAGCGGGGGGGCCTTGGCCGGGGAGCTGTTTTTT. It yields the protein CASSPNPSGGALAGELFF.

CDR3 loop: CASSQESGITDTQYF. CDR3 coding DNA: TGTGCCAGCAGCCAAGAGTCCGGGATTACAGATACGCAGTATTTT. The chain has TRBV14 and TRBJ2-3; D is perhaps TRBD2 (5 bases). Germline V gene lookup returns CDR1 SGHDN and CDR2 FVKESK. V was shortened by 0 bases and J by 3 bases, with 10 bases between the two germline ends. The CDR3 extends over 15 amino acids.

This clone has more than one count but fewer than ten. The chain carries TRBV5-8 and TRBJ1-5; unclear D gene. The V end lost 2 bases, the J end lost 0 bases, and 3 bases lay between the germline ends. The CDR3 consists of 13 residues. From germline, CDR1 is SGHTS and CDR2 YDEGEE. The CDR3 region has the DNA TGTGCCAGCAGCTTTAGTAGCAATCAGCCCCAGCATTTT. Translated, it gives CASSFSSNQPQHF.

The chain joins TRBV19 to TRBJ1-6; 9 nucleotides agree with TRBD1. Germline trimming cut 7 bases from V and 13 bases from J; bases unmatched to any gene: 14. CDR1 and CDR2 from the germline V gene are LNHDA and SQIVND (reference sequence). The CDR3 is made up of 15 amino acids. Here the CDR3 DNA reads TGTGCCAGTACCATAGAGGACAGGGGTGGTTTCCCCCTCCACTTT. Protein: CASTIEDRGGFPLHF. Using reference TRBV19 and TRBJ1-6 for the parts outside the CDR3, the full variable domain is DGGITQSPKYLFRKEGQNVTLSCEQNLNHDAMYWYRQDPGQGLRLIYYSQIVNDFQKGDIAEGYSVSREKKESFPLTVTSAQKNPTAFYLCASTIEDRGGFPLHFGNGTRLTVT.

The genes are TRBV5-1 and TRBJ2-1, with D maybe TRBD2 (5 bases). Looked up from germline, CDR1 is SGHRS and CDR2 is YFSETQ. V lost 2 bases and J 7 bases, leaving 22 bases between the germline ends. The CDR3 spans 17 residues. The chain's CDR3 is CASSFNGQRYARNEQFF. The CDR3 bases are TGCGCCAGCAGCTTTAACGGTCAGCGGTACGCACGAAATGAGCAGTTCTTC.

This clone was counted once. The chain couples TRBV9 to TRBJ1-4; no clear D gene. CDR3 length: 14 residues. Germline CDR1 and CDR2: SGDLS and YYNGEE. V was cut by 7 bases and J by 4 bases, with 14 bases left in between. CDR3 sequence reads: CASGPRWHNEKLFF. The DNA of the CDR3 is TGTGCCAGCGGCCCTAGGTGGCATAATGAAAAACTGTTTTTT.

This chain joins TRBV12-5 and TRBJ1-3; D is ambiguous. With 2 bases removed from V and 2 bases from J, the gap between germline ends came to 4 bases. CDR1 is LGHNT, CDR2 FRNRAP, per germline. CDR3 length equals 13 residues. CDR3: CASGLTTGNTIYF. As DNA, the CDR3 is TGTGCTAGTGGTTTGACAACTGGAAACACCATATATTTT. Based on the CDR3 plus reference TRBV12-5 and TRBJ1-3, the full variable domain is DARVTQTPRHKVTEMGQEVTMRCQPILGHNTVFWYRQTMMQGLELLAYFRNRAPLDDSGMPKDRFSAEMPDATLATLKIQPSEPRDSAVYFCASGLTTGNTIYFGEGSWLTVV.

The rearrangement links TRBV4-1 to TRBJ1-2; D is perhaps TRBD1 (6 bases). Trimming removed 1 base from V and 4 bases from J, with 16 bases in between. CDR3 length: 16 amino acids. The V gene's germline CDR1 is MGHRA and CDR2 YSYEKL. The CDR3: CASSQAPAGVVYGYTF. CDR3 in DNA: TGCGCCAGCAGCCAAGCCCCGGCAGGGGTCGTCTATGGCTACACCTTC.

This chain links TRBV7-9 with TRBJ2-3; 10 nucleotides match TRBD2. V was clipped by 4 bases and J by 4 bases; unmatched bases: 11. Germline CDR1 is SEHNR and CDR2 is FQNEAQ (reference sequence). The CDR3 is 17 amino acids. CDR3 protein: CASSSRLAGTFPDTQYF. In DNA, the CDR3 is TGTGCCAGCAGCTCCAGACTAGCGGGTACCTTCCCAGATACGCAGTATTTT.

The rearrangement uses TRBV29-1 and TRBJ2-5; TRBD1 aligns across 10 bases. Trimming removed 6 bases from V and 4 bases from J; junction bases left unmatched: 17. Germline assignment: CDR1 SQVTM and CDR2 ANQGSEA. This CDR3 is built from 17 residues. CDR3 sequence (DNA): TGCAGCGTCCTTTTCGGGACAGGGGCCGCAGGAGGAGAGACCCAGTACTTC. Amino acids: CSVLFGTGAAGGETQYF. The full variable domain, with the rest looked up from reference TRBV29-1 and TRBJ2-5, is SAVISQKPSRDICQRGTSLTIQCQVDSQVTMMFWYRQQPGQSLTLIATANQGSEATYESGFVIDKFPISRPNLTFSTLTVSNMSPEDSSIYLCSVLFGTGAAGGETQYFGPGTRLLVL.